A selection of T cell receptor beta chains follows, all from one sample in a study of shared clonotypes between healthy human individuals. Generated by immunoSEQ multiplex PCR, the TCRdb table keeps only in-frame clones and is missing some. In the table there are approximately 480,000 clones, about 79% of which are singletons. The sequenced material came from PBMCs. The receptors come from a woman in her thirties or forties in good health. Some clones in this sample may be carry-over from other donors' samples. The CDR3 runs from the conserved cysteine through the conserved F or W. Fields, in order: clone size, V gene, CDR3 protein. Clone size is shown for a subset of rows, as once, few, many or a class of expanded clone.

NA	TRBV10-3	CAIRSRDNTDTQYF
few	TRBV18	CASSPKYNSPLHF
once	TRBV19	CASRRPGDPGTGELFF
NA	TRBV6-1	CASMRAGTYEQYF
NA	TRBV19	CASRDWTSASTDTQYF
few	TRBV6-4	CASSDKDSTDTQYF
NA	TRBV5-1	CASSSAGRSSYEQYF
NA	TRBV4-1	CASSQKGGATAGDYNEQFF
NA	TRBV19	CASSIGRENIQYF
NA	TRBV7-2	CASSPGTGYGYTF
NA	TRBV5-1	CASSLGWLAATNEQFF
few	TRBV7-6	CASSLDDRGPQHF
NA	TRBV19	CASSIQAGTGQYEQYF
few	TRBV20-1	CSAADAYEQYF
few	TRBV6-6	CASSYSTATTNEKLFF
NA	TRBV7-6	CASSLVPGQGRTEAFF
NA	TRBV5-4	CASSLGPSSGNTIYF
NA	TRBV19	CASSIQQYYGYTF
NA	TRBV6-5	CASSYSRAGDNEKLFF
NA	TRBV11-2	CASSQGTSRYEQYF
once	TRBV28	CASRAGGSYGYTF
NA	TRBV27	CASRAKGGRAYEQYF
NA	TRBV23-1	CASSQSPEGADYGRGYTF
once	TRBV18	CASSPKGIGTSGTEQYF
NA	TRBV6-5	CASSNWDAGNTIYF
NA	TRBV19	CASSIDPQGMEKLFF
NA	TRBV7-6	CASSLAGGGEQYF
NA	TRBV5-1	CASSPVAEGNSPLHF
few	TRBV25-1	CASSSERASHEQYF
NA	TRBV9	CASSVGGRAPADTQYF
NA	TRBV7-3	CASSLIGGGSYNEQFF
NA	TRBV6-9	CASSYFRGGGPPDSNQPQHF
NA	TRBV20-1	CSSRKFDEQFF
NA	TRBV4-1	CASSQGVGQGVHEQYF
NA	TRBV4-2	CASSLDGTSGYNEQFF
NA	TRBV29-1	CSVEGGGASSGKLFF
NA	TRBV4-2	CASSQDAARAYNEQFF
NA	TRBV11-2	CASSFPGGREILHEQYF
few	TRBV28	CASSFIQGAAGANVLTF
NA	TRBV5-6	CASSSLARGTDTQYF
NA	TRBV28	CASSPPHRGLNQPQHF
NA	TRBV6-1	CATSSGPGEKLFF
NA	TRBV28	CASSFFWGRQGASFTSGKQYF
NA	TRBV6-4	CASSDSSRETTGELFF
NA	TRBV6-1	CASSEVRRGVYEQYF
NA	TRBV7-7	CASSLGTPGQGFYEQYF
NA	TRBV7-2	CASSPRGPGTGGEQYF
NA	TRBV15	CATSREGQPTEKLFF
NA	TRBV7-8	CASSLARVDNEQFF
NA	TRBV19	CASTQTGNTGELFF
NA	TRBV4-1	CASSQELRARYTDTQYF
NA	TRBV5-6	CASSLLPGQGNTEAFF
NA	TRBV2	CASISVRGANVLTF
NA	TRBV7-9	CASSSFRGRYEQYF